The 19 T cell receptor beta chains in this list originate from one sample, sequenced in a study of cytomegalovirus exposure and HLA in healthy donors. PCR amplification relied on 60 Vbeta primers (plus 13 Jbeta primers). TCRdb keeps only in-frame clones here, not all; method: immunoSEQ multiplex PCR. The table includes around 150,000 clones, about four fifths detected once. Sequencing was done on a sample of PBMCs. These receptors were obtained from a human donor in good health.

This clone was seen only a few times. Other nucleotide sequences from this sample produce the same CDR3. The chain recombines TRBV18 with TRBJ2-3; a possible D gene is TRBD2 (6 bases). V shed 3 bases and J shed 0 bases, with 10 bases lying between them. The CDR3 contains 15 residues. CDR1 is KGHSH, CDR2 LQKENI, per germline. CDR3 coding DNA: TGTGCCAGCTCACCCACGAGCGGGAGCACAGATACGCAGTATTTT. This sequence encodes CASSPTSGSTDTQYF.

This sequence joins TRBV11-3 and TRBJ2-2; TRBD1 matches 9 bases. CDR1 SGHNT and CDR2 YENEEA come from the germline V gene. Trimming at V came to 5 bases and at J to 5 bases, leaving 6 bases not matched to a gene. The CDR3 is 15 residues long. CDR3 in DNA: TGTGCCAGCAGCCAAACAGGGGGCAATACCGGGGAGCTGTTTTTT. This gives the protein CASSQTGGNTGELFF.

J is TRBJ1-5 and V is TRBV5-1; D is unresolved. The CDR3 consists of 20 residues. CDR1 is SGHRS and CDR2 is YFSETQ in the germline V gene. The V end lost 0 bases, the J end lost 0 bases, and 22 bases lay between the germline ends. The DNA of the CDR3 is TGCGCCAGCAGCTTGGTTGTTCCCCGAACACCCCTTTATAGCAATCAGCCCCAGCATTTT. As protein: CASSLVVPRTPLYSNQPQHF.

The rearrangement links TRBV15 to TRBJ1-1; D gene unclear. Germline assignment: CDR1 LNHNV and CDR2 YYDKDF (reference sequence). The ends were cut back, 4 bases at V and 10 bases at J, with 28 bases in the middle. This CDR3 region has 17 residues. The CDR3 loop reads CATSTSSRVLTGRRAFF. Written as DNA, the CDR3 is TGTGCCACCAGCACTAGCTCTAGAGTACTCACCGGGCGGCGAGCTTTCTTT.

The chain has TRBV6-5 and TRBJ2-3, with 8 bases aligning to TRBD2. Unmatched junction bases numbered 5, after V lost 2 bases and J lost 4 bases. The CDR3 runs to 15 residues. Looked up from germline, CDR1 is MNHEY and CDR2 is SVGAGI. In DNA, the CDR3 is TGTGCCAGCAGTTACCTAGCTAGCGGGCCAGATACGCAGTATTTT. Its translation: CASSYLASGPDTQYF.

The chain employs TRBV6-1 and TRBJ1-1; no clear D gene. The CDR3 runs 13 residues. Germline lookup yields CDR1 MNHNS and CDR2 SASEGT. Trimming took off 5 bases at V and 6 bases at J, with 13 bases between the two ends. The CDR3 coding sequence is TGTGCCAGCAGTTTAAGAGAAGGAGCTGAAGCTTTCTTT. It translates to CASSLREGAEAFF.

The chain links TRBV18 to TRBJ1-2, with 9 bases matching TRBD1. The CDR3 runs 18 residues. V lost 6 bases to trimming and J lost 6 bases; unmatched junction nucleotides: 20. CDR1 KGHSH and CDR2 LQKENI come from the germline V gene. The CDR3 reads CASSFSSSLGQGLDGYTF. The DNA for the CDR3 is TGTGCCAGCTCCTTTAGTTCATCGCTGGGACAGGGATTGGATGGCTACACCTTC.

This rearrangement joins TRBV19 to TRBJ1-1; D remains ambiguous. Trimming removed 2 bases from V and 2 bases from J, with 6 bases in between. The CDR3 covers 13 residues. Per germline, CDR1 LNHDA and CDR2 SQIVND (reference sequence). The CDR3, as DNA: TGTGCCAGTAGTATAAACAGCAACACTGAAGCTTTCTTT. Protein sequence: CASSINSNTEAFF.

The chain links TRBV2 to TRBJ2-2; 7 bases fit TRBD2. Germline CDR1 and CDR2: SNHLY and FYNNEI. The CDR3 is made up of 14 amino acids. With 6 bases clipped from V and 4 bases from J, the junction kept 5 bases outside the gene matches. The CDR3 DNA reads TGTGCCAGCAGGGGGAGCGGGATCACCGGGGAGCTGTTTTTT. Amino acids: CASRGSGITGELFF.

V gene TRBV11-1 combines with J gene TRBJ2-7; 10 positions match TRBD1. The CDR3 runs to 15 residues. V shed 6 bases and J 6 bases; nucleotides not matched to a gene: 11. Germline V lookup: CDR1 SGHAT, CDR2 FQDESV (reference sequence). The CDR3 sequence is CASSLHGTGDSEQYF. The CDR3, as DNA: TGTGCCAGCAGTTTACATGGGACAGGGGACTCCGAGCAGTACTTC.

The chain couples TRBV5-5 to TRBJ2-3, with D maybe TRBD2 (6 bases). The CDR3 covers 19 residues. V was trimmed by 2 bases and J by 3 bases, leaving 25 bases between them. Per the germline V gene, CDR1 is SGHKS and CDR2 is YYEKEE (reference sequence). CDR3 sequence: CASSFQPTLEGVRTDTQYF. The DNA of the CDR3 is TGTGCCAGCAGCTTTCAACCAACTTTGGAGGGAGTGAGGACAGATACGCAGTATTTT.

This chain uses TRBV7-9 with TRBJ2-1, with 9 bases lining up with TRBD1. The V segment lost 6 bases and the J segment 2 bases; nucleotides outside the gene matches: 11. The CDR3 consists of 17 residues. Per germline, CDR1 SEHNR and CDR2 FQNEAQ (reference sequence). The CDR3 nucleotides read TGTGCCAGCAGACCCAGGCCGGGACAGGGCGCCTACAATGAGCAGTTCTTC. Residues: CASRPRPGQGAYNEQFF.

The chain's CDR3 is CASSFKGASLYGYTF. As DNA, the CDR3 is TGTGCCAGCAGCTTTAAGGGGGCGTCTCTCTATGGCTACACCTTC. The chain has TRBV5-4 and TRBJ1-2; 7 bases are a match to TRBD1. The CDR3 has 15 amino acids. CDR1 and CDR2 (germline): SGHNT, YYREEE (reference sequence). V was pared by 2 bases and J by 4 bases, with 8 bases of the junction left unmatched.

This clone was seen more than once but under ten times. This rearrangement joins TRBV5-1 to TRBJ2-1; 10 bases match TRBD1. The CDR3 is 14 amino acids. Germline V CDR1 and CDR2: SGHRS, YFSETQ. Trimming at V came to 0 bases and at J to 9 bases, leaving 3 bases not matched to a gene. DNA for the CDR3: TGCGCCAGCAGCTTGGGGACAGGGGGGGGTGAGCAGTTCTTC. Translated, it gives CASSLGTGGGEQFF.

This sequence joins TRBV6-5 and TRBJ2-2, with TRBD2 matching over 8 bases. Germline lookup yields CDR1 MNHEY and CDR2 SVGAGI. The junction had 3 bases not matched to a gene; V was cut back by 6 bases and J by 6 bases. The CDR3 is made up of 13 amino acids. For the CDR3, the DNA is TGTGCCAGCAGGACGGGGGGGGCCGGGGAGCTGTTTTTT. This sequence encodes CASRTGGAGELFF.

The chain carries TRBV27 and TRBJ1-3; D gene uncertain. Germline-derived CDR1 and CDR2 are MNHEY and SMNVEV (reference sequence). Trimming removed 3 bases at V and 0 bases at J, with 3 bases between. The CDR3 spans 13 residues. CDR3 DNA sequence: TGTGCCAGCAGTTTTCGCTCTGGAAACACCATATATTTT. Its protein is CASSFRSGNTIYF.

The V gene is TRBV27, the J gene TRBJ2-2; D may be TRBD1 (5 bases). V lost 2 bases and J lost 5, with 21 bases in between. The CDR3 sequence is 18 residues long. Looked up from germline, CDR1 is MNHEY and CDR2 is SMNVEV (reference sequence). CDR3 coding DNA: TGTGCCAGCAGTTTAGCCCCACCCAGGGCAGAATGGACCGGGGAGCTGTTTTTT. This gives the protein CASSLAPPRAEWTGELFF.

V gene TRBV18 combines with J gene TRBJ2-1, with 11 bases lining up with TRBD2. Trimming cost V 1 base and J 7 bases; bases outside gene matches: 6. The CDR3 is 16 amino acids. The V gene's germline CDR1 is KGHSH and CDR2 LQKENI. Here the CDR3 reads CASSPLKTSGTNEQFF. The CDR3 DNA follows: TGTGCCAGCTCACCACTCAAGACTAGCGGGACAAATGAGCAGTTCTTC.

This chain links TRBV4-3 with TRBJ2-2; perhaps TRBD1 as D (6 bases). Per the germline V gene, CDR1 is LGHNA and CDR2 is YSLEER. The V and J ends lost 4 bases and 5 bases respectively, with 17 bases between them. The CDR3 runs to 16 residues. The CDR3 region is CASSPSQGRSTGELFF. CDR3 bases: TGCGCCAGCAGCCCGTCACAGGGACGGTCGACCGGGGAGCTGTTTTTT.